Each of the 24 T cell receptor beta chains below was sequenced from the same sample in a study of post-analysis software for immune sequencing data. Study observations and caveats: When patients were compared with controls, a handful of TRBV segments were more frequent, TRBV5-6, TRBV5-1 and TRBV20-1 among them.

For these receptors, no antigen is known. cDNA libraries of TCR beta carried unique molecular identifiers. Each CDR3 protein gets one entry after TCRdb re-called the PCR reads with MiXCR. The table has hundreds of thousands of distinct CDR3 sequences, just under 30% seen once. Material: blood. These receptors all come from a girl aged 5 to 17 with multiple sclerosis.

The rearrangement uses TRBV5-1 and TRBJ2-1; 8 bases agree with TRBD2. The CDR3 has 20 residues. Germline CDR1 reads SGHRS; CDR2 reads YFSETQ. V lost 2 bases to trimming and J lost 8 bases; unmatched junction nucleotides: 24. This CDR3 is CASSFAGKRGTIVVRDEQFF. The CDR3, as DNA: TGCGCCAGCAGCTTCGCCGGGAAGCGGGGGACTATCGTCGTTCGGGATGAGCAGTTCTTC.

The V call is TRBV15, the J call TRBJ2-3; 8 nucleotides line up with TRBD2. V was pared by 3 bases and J by 1 base, with 3 bases of the junction left unmatched. Germline loops: CDR1 LNHNV, CDR2 YYDKDF (reference sequence). CDR3 length: 15 residues. The CDR3 DNA reads as TGTGCCACCAGCAGTCGAGCGGGAGGCACAGATACGCAGTATTTT. Amino acids: CATSSRAGGTDTQYF.

The chain joins TRBV10-3 to TRBJ2-1; D is uncertain. Matching the DNA end better, TRBJ2-7 makes the J call doubtful. This CDR3 is 15 amino acids long. Germline assignment: CDR1 ENHRY and CDR2 SYGVKD. The CDR3 DNA reads TGTGCCATCAGTGAGACGAGGAGCTCCTACAATGAGCAGTACTTC. This sequence encodes CAISETRSSYNEQYF.

This clonotype was seen a handful of times. This chain joins TRBV7-2 and TRBJ2-7; D perhaps matches TRBD1 (7 bases). Germline V lookup: CDR1 SGHTA, CDR2 FQGNSA. The CDR3 covers 15 residues. The V gene lost 0 bases and the J gene lost 5 bases, with 14 bases spanning the gap. The CDR3 DNA is TGTGCCAGCAGCTTAGCGCGGGACAGAAAGAACGAGCAGTACTTC. Translation gives CASSLARDRKNEQYF. Based on the CDR3 plus reference TRBV7-2 and TRBJ2-7, the full variable domain is GAGVSQSPSNKVTEKGKDVELRCDPISGHTALYWYRQSLGQGLEFLIYFQGNSAPDKSGLPSDRFSAERTGGSVSTLTIQRTQQEDSAVYLCASSLARDRKNEQYFGPGTRLTVT.

In its sample, this clonotype was seen a few times. The V gene is TRBV4-1, the J gene TRBJ2-1; 9 positions agree with TRBD2. With V trimmed by 0 bases and J by 9 bases, 9 bases remained unmatched. CDR3 size: 16 residues. Germline-derived CDR1 and CDR2 are MGHRA and YSYEKL. CDR3 in DNA: TGCGCCAGCAGCCAAGAAGAGCGGGAGGTCGGGAGTGAGCAGTTCTTC. It codes for CASSQEEREVGSEQFF.

The V call is TRBV9, the J call TRBJ1-1; the match to TRBD1 covers 8 bases. V was pared by 0 bases and J by 1 base, with 8 bases of the junction left unmatched. The CDR3 length is 17 residues. CDR1 SGDLS and CDR2 YYNGEE come from the germline V gene. In nucleotides, the CDR3 is TGTGCCAGCAGCGTAGTTGGTCAGGGGGCGAAGAACACTGAAGCTTTCTTT. Its protein product is CASSVVGQGAKNTEAFF.

This rearrangement joins TRBV9 to TRBJ1-1; D unclear. The V and J ends lost 0 bases and 1 base respectively, with 4 bases between them. Germline values: CDR1 SGDLS, CDR2 YYNGEE. The CDR3 has 13 residues. For the CDR3, the DNA is TGTGCCAGCAGCGTAGAGGGGAACACTGAAGCTTTCTTT. Encoded protein: CASSVEGNTEAFF.

CDR3 residues: CASSSIGGRSYNEQFF. CDR3 nucleotides: TGTGCCAGCAGCTCCATTGGGGGGAGGTCCTACAATGAGCAGTTCTTC. The chain recombines TRBV7-9 with TRBJ2-1; D perhaps matches TRBD2 (6 bases). CDR3 length: 16 residues. The ends were cut back, 4 bases at V and 1 base at J, with 14 bases in the middle. Germline V gives CDR1 SEHNR, CDR2 FQNEAQ (reference sequence).

The chain is built from TRBV6-4 and TRBJ2-7; 8 bases agree with TRBD2. From germline, CDR1 is MRHNA and CDR2 SNTAGT. The trim removed 6 bases at V and 0 bases at J, leaving 4 bases unmatched. The CDR3 covers 14 residues. The CDR3 DNA is TGTGCCAGCAGAGATACTAGCGGCTCCTACGAGCAGTACTTC. The encoded protein is CASRDTSGSYEQYF.

In its sample, this clonotype was seen a few times. The rearrangement links TRBV27 to TRBJ2-7, with D possibly being TRBD1 or TRBD2 (5 bases each). CDR1 is MNHEY and CDR2 is SMNVEV in the germline V gene (reference sequence). The ends were cut back, 6 bases at V and 2 bases at J, with 20 bases in the middle. CDR3 length: 16 residues. CDR3 residues: CASSPSHGTVAYEQYF. The CDR3 DNA is TGTGCCAGCAGCCCTAGTCACGGGACGGTTGCCTACGAGCAGTACTTC.

Comment on this clonotype: The conserved closing phenylalanine or tryptophan is absent in this CDR3, likely reflecting a read error. The chain employs TRBV12-3 or TRBV12-4 and TRBJ2-3, with D possibly TRBD1 on 5 matching bases. V gave up 6 bases and J gave up 4 bases, with 5 bases separating them. The CDR3 is 11 amino acids. For the CDR3, the DNA is TGTGCCAGCAGGGGGCCAGATACGCAGTATTCT. This gives the protein CASRGPDTQYS.

The rearrangement links TRBV19 to TRBJ2-7; D might be TRBD1 (6 bases). From germline, CDR1 is LNHDA and CDR2 SQIVND (reference sequence). Between the trimmed V and J ends, which lost 6 bases and 2 bases, there was a span of 14 bases. The CDR3 runs to 14 residues. The DNA of the CDR3 is TGTGCCAGTAGCACAGCCACAGGGCCCTACGAGCAGTACTTC. Residues: CASSTATGPYEQYF.

This rearrangement joins TRBV5-1 to TRBJ1-1, with D possibly TRBD1 on 5 matching bases. This CDR3 spans 15 amino acids. Germline-derived CDR1 and CDR2 are SGHRS and YFSETQ. Trimming pared 6 bases from V and 1 base from J, leaving 16 bases between. CDR3 sequence: CASTHRGVGNTEAFF. As DNA, the CDR3 is TGCGCCAGCACTCATAGGGGAGTGGGGAACACTGAAGCTTTCTTT. Together with reference TRBV5-1 and TRBJ1-1, the CDR3 gives the full variable domain: KAGVTQTPRYLIKTRGQQVTLSCSPISGHRSVSWYQQTPGQGLQFLFEYFSETQRNKGNFPGRFSGRQFSNSRSEMNVSTLELGDSALYLCASTHRGVGNTEAFFGQGTRLTVV.

CDR3 sequence (DNA): TGCAGCGTTGAAGGGGGGCAGGGGAGATGGGCTAACTATGGCTACACCTTC. This encodes CSVEGGQGRWANYGYTF. The chain combines TRBV29-1 with TRBJ1-2, with D possibly TRBD1 on 6 matching bases. The V and J ends lost 1 base and 0 bases respectively, with 18 bases between them. Per germline, CDR1 SQVTM and CDR2 ANQGSEA. CDR3 length: 17 amino acids.

This clonotype was seen more than once but under ten times. At one end the junction does not follow the germline gene, possibly because of a read error. The chain carries TRBV7-2 and TRBJ2-4; 11 bases are shared with TRBD2. The J call may be faulty, since TRBJ2-7 better matches the DNA end. This CDR3 contains 15 residues. Germline V lookup: CDR1 SGHTA, CDR2 FQGNSA. This chain's CDR3 is CASSLAGGPRYEQYF. The CDR3 coding sequence is TGTGCCAGCAGTTTAGCGGGAGGGCCTAGATACGAGCAGTACTTC.

The rearrangement links TRBV6-5 to TRBJ2-1, with 8 nucleotides matching TRBD2. The J call could be wrong; TRBJ2-7 is a better fit for the DNA end. The germline gives CDR1 MNHEY, CDR2 SVGAGI. The CDR3 runs to 15 residues. DNA of the CDR3: TGTGCCAGCAGTGACGGACTAGCCCCCTACAATGAGCAGTACTTC. This translates into CASSDGLAPYNEQYF.

This clonotype has just one count. The V gene is TRBV28, the J gene TRBJ2-2, with 13 bases fitting TRBD2. Germline V gene data show CDR1 as MDHEN and CDR2 as SYDVKM. Germline trimming cut 3 bases from V and 1 base from J; bases unmatched to any gene: 2. The CDR3 has 17 residues. The CDR3 sequence is CASSLGLAGLNTGELFF. Here the CDR3 DNA reads TGTGCCAGCAGTTTGGGACTAGCGGGGCTGAACACCGGGGAGCTGTTTTTT.

This clonotype was observed a few times. This chain connects TRBV4-2 to TRBJ1-1; weak D call: TRBD1 (5 bases). The CDR3 consists of 15 residues. Per the germline V gene, CDR1 is LGHNA and CDR2 is YNFKEQ. Trimming took 0 bases from V and 10 from J, leaving 18 bases between them. CDR3 nucleotide sequence: TGTGCCAGCAGCCAAGACCGCAGGGTCCCATTTCTAGCTTTCTTT. Protein: CASSQDRRVPFLAFF.

The chain has TRBV20-1 and TRBJ2-5; D remains ambiguous. Per the germline V gene, CDR1 is DFQATT and CDR2 is SNEGSKA (reference sequence). The V end lost 1 base, the J end lost 7 bases, and 10 bases lay between the germline ends. The CDR3 consists of 12 residues. CDR3 sequence: CSARGSFGTQYF. CDR3 DNA sequence: TGCAGTGCTAGAGGGAGTTTCGGGACCCAGTACTTC.

This clonotype was observed many times. The rearrangement uses TRBV7-9 and TRBJ2-5; D remains unclear. With 3 bases removed from V and 0 bases from J, the gap between germline ends came to 20 bases. CDR1 SEHNR and CDR2 FQNEAQ come from the germline V gene (reference sequence). This CDR3 region has 18 residues. CDR3 in amino acids: CASSLSRRSPYYQETQYF. CDR3 bases: TGTGCCAGCAGCTTGTCTCGCAGATCGCCTTATTACCAAGAGACCCAGTACTTC.

At least ten counts were recorded for this clonotype. V gene TRBV9 combines with J gene TRBJ1-1; the D gene is possibly TRBD1 (5 bases). Germline lookup yields CDR1 SGDLS and CDR2 YYNGEE. The CDR3 has 14 residues. V was cut by 3 bases and J by 8 bases, with 17 bases left in between. CDR3 amino acids: CASSAKSIDREAFF. For the CDR3, the DNA is TGTGCCAGCAGCGCAAAATCGATAGACAGAGAAGCTTTCTTT.

The J gene is TRBJ1-4, the V gene TRBV12-3 or TRBV12-4, with 7 bases fitting TRBD1. The V segment lost 5 bases and the J segment 6 bases; nucleotides outside the gene matches: 9. The length of the CDR3 is 15 residues. The chain's CDR3 is CASSPAWDSHEKLFF. The CDR3 region has the DNA TGTGCCAGCAGTCCAGCATGGGACAGCCATGAAAAACTGTTTTTT.

The rearrangement uses TRBV2 and TRBJ1-5; D gene uncertain. The V gene lost 7 bases and the J gene lost 2 bases, with 9 bases spanning the gap. This CDR3 contains 13 residues. CDR1 SNHLY and CDR2 FYNNEI come from the germline V gene. CDR3 protein: CASNRAGNQPQHF. The CDR3 nucleotides read TGTGCCAGCAATCGGGCAGGCAATCAGCCCCAGCATTTT. The entire variable domain, with the rest obtained from reference TRBV2 and TRBJ1-5, is as follows: EPEVTQTPSHQVTQMGQEVILRCVPISNHLYFYWYRQILGQKVEFLVSFYNNEISEKSEIFDDQFSVERPDGSNFTLKIRSTKLEDSAMYFCASNRAGNQPQHFGDGTRLSIL.

This chain connects TRBV6-5 to TRBJ2-7, with TRBD1 matching 7 bases. From germline, CDR1 is MNHEY and CDR2 SVGAGI. CDR3 length: 16 amino acids. V lost 6 bases, J lost 0 bases, and 11 bases stayed unmatched. The chain's CDR3 is CASRRTGTDYSYEQYF. In DNA, the CDR3 is TGTGCCAGCAGACGAACCGGGACAGACTACTCCTACGAGCAGTACTTC.